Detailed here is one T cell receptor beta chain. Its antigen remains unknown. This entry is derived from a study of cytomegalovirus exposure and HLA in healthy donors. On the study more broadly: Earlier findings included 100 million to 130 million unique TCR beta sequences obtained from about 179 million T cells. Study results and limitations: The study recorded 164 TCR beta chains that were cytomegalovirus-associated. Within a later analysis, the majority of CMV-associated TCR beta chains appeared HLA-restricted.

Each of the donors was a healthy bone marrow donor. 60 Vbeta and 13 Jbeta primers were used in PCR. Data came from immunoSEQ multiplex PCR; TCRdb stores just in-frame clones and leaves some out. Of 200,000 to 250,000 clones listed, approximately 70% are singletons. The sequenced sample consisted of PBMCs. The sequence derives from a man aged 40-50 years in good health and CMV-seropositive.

CDR3 sequence: CASSQTAGTGPREAFF. As DNA, the CDR3 is TGCGCCAGCAGCCAAACCGCCGGGACAGGGCCGAGGGAAGCTTTCTTT. The chain recombines TRBV5-1 with TRBJ1-1; 9 bases map to TRBD1. Per germline, CDR1 SGHRS and CDR2 YFSETQ. This CDR3 region has 16 residues. V lost 4 bases and J lost 8; bases outside the gene matches: 15. The full variable domain, in which reference TRBV5-1 and TRBJ1-1 provide the parts outside the CDR3, is KAGVTQTPRYLIKTRGQQVTLSCSPISGHRSVSWYQQTPGQGLQFLFEYFSETQRNKGNFPGRFSGRQFSNSRSEMNVSTLELGDSALYLCASSQTAGTGPREAFFGQGTRLTVV.